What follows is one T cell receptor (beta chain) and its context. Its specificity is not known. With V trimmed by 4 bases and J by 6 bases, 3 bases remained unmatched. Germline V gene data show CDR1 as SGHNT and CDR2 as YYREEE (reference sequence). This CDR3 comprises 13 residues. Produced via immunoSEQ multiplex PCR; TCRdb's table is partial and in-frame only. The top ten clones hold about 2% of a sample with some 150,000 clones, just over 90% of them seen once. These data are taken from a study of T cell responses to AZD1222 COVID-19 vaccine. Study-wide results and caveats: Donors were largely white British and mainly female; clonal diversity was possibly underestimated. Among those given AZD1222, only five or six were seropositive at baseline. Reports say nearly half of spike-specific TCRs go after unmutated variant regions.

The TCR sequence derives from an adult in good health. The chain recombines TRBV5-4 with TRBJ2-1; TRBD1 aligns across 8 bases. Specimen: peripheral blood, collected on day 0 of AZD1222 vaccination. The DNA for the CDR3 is TGTGCCAGCAGCGTGGACAGGGCCAATGAGCAGTTCTTC. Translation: CASSVDRANEQFF.